Sequencing of this TCR beta chain was carried out in a study of beta chain features in type 1 diabetes. Study details: There were some 110 million sorted cells examined across all samples. General study findings and limits: Insertions at VDJ junctions were less frequent in type 1 diabetes patients. These patients also deleted more nucleotides at the same junctions. The naive, central memory and Treg TCRB repertoires looked more alike in patients than they did in healthy donors.

CD45RO/CCR7/CD25/CD127/CD95/CD27 staining was used to isolate CD4+ naive, central memory, regulatory and stem cell-like memory cells by sorting. With respect to this clone: Antigen: not known.

The whole isolated RNA underwent reverse transcription, so sequencing captured expressed TCRB transcripts. The assay was immunoSEQ multiplex PCR, and TCRdb's table has in-frame clones only and misses some. The sample gives under 300,000 clones, roughly 30% of which show up once; roughly 4.1% is in the top ten. With 1 base removed from V and 8 bases from J, the gap between germline ends came to 8 bases. There are 12 residues in the CDR3. From germline, CDR1 is SGHTA and CDR2 FQGNSA. The V call is TRBV7-2, the J call TRBJ1-2; no definite D call. The receptor's source is a man aged 30 to 39 in good health. The sample comprised central memory CD4+ T cells from blood. CDR3 sequence (DNA): TGTGCCAGCAGCTTAGACGGTTGGGGCTACACCTTC. Its translation is CASSLDGWGYTF.